Listed here is a single T cell receptor beta chain. The entry originates in a study of blood T cell repertoires in COVID-19. V gave up 0 bases and J gave up 0 bases; unmatched junction bases: 11. Germline-derived CDR1 and CDR2 are SNHLY and FYNNEI. CDR3 length equals 19 residues. Cohort 3 recovery required two negative PCRs, clearance, or symptom resolution. Profiled with immunoSEQ multiplex PCR; TCRdb holds only in-frame clones, not every one. The sample includes around 230,000 clones, about 81% of them seen just once. The sequence was obtained from a man aged 40-49 years who had recovered from COVID-19. Material: PBMCs or T cells enriched from blood (not recorded which). The chain links TRBV2 to TRBJ2-4; 7 bases line up with TRBD2. Written as DNA, the CDR3 is TGTGCCAGCAGTGAAGCGCTTCGGGTCGGGGAGGGAGCCAAAAACATTCAGTACTTC. The encoded protein is CASSEALRVGEGAKNIQYF.